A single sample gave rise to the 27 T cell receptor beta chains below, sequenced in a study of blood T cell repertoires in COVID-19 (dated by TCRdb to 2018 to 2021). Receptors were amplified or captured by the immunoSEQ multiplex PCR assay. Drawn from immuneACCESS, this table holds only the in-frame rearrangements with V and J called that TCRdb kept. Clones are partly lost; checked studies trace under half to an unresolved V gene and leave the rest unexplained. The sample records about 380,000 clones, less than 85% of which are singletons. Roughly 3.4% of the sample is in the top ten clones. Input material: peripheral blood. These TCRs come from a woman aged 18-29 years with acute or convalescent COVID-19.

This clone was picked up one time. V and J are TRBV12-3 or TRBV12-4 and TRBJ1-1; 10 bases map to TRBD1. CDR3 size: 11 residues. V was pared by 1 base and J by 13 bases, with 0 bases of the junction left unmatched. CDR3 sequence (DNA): TGTGCCAGCAGTTTAGGGACAGGGGGTTTCTTT. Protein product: CASSLGTGGFF.

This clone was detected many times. Here the CDR3 DNA reads TGCAGCGTGGGGACAGGTCTTTGGGGCGAGCAGTACTTC. Amino acid sequence: CSVGTGLWGEQYF. The chain recombines TRBV29-1 with TRBJ2-7; 8 nucleotides align to TRBD1. Per the germline V gene, CDR1 is SQVTM and CDR2 is ANQGSEA. The CDR3 runs to 13 residues. The J segment lost 6 bases and the V segment lost 6 bases, leaving 10 bases of the junction unmatched.

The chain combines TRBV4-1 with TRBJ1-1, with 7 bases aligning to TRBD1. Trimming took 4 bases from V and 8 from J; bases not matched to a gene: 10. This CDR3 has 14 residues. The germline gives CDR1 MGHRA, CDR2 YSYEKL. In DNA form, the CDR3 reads TGCGCCAGCAGCCGAGAACAGGGGATGGACGAAGCTTTCTTT. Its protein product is CASSREQGMDEAFF.

The CDR3 nucleotides are TGCGCCAGCAGGCTAGCGGGGGAGGAGACCCAGTACTTC. It translates to CASRLAGEETQYF. V and J are TRBV5-1 and TRBJ2-5; 10 bases match TRBD2. Germline CDR1 and CDR2: SGHRS and YFSETQ. The J segment lost 5 bases and the V segment lost 5 bases, leaving 3 bases of the junction unmatched. The CDR3 runs to 13 residues.

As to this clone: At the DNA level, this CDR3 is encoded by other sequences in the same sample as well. CDR3 sequence reads: CASSLGQGVNQPQHF. CDR3 in DNA: TGTGCCAGCAGCCTCGGACAGGGGGTCAATCAGCCCCAGCATTTT. The genes are TRBV7-9 and TRBJ1-5; 10 bases are a match to TRBD1. CDR3 length: 15 amino acids. Germline CDR1 reads SEHNR; CDR2 reads FQNEAQ (reference sequence). Losses at the gene ends were 5 bases for V and 3 bases for J; bases not matched to a gene: 4.

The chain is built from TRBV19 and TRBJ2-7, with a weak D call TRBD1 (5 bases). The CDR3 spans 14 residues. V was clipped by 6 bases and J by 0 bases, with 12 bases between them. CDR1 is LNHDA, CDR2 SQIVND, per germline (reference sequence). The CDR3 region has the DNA TGTGCCAGTAGGGTAGCTGACAGCTCCTACGAGCAGTACTTC. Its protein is CASRVADSSYEQYF.

CDR3 nucleotides: TGTGCCAGCAGCCCTAGTGAAGACTTGAAAGGCTACACCTTC. It translates to CASSPSEDLKGYTF. V usage is TRBV13 and J usage is TRBJ1-2; D remains ambiguous. V gave up 5 bases and J gave up 8 bases, with 18 bases separating them. CDR1 PRHDT and CDR2 FYEKMQ come from the germline V gene (reference sequence). This CDR3 has 14 amino acids.

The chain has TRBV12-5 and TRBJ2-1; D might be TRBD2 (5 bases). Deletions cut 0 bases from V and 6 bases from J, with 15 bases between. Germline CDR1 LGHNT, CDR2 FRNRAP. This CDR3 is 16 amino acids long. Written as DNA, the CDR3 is TGTGCTAGTGGTTTGGTAACCGGGATCGCGGGCAATGAGCAGTTCTTC. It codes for CASGLVTGIAGNEQFF.

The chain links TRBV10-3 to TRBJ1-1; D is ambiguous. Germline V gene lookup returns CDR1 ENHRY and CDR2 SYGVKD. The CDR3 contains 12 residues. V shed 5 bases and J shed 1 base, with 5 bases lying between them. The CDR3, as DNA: TGTGCCATCAGTATGGCGAACACTGAAGCTTTCTTT. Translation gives CAISMANTEAFF.

The CDR3 DNA reads as TGTGCCAGCAGCCGCCTACTAGCGGTCCCCTCGGATGAGCAGTTCTTC. This sequence encodes CASSRLLAVPSDEQFF. The rearrangement joins TRBV3-1 (or the pseudogene TRBV3-2) to TRBJ2-1; 8 positions agree with TRBD2. In germline, CDR1 is LGHDT, CDR2 YNNKEL (reference sequence). The junction had 13 bases not matched to a gene; V was cut back by 4 bases and J by 8 bases. The CDR3 has 16 residues.

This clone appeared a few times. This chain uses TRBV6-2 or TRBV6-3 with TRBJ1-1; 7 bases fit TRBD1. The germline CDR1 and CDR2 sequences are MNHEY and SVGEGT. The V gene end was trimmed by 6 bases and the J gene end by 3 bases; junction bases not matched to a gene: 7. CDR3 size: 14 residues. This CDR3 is CASSRSGQYTEAFF. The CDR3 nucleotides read TGTGCCAGCAGCCGGTCGGGACAGTACACTGAAGCTTTCTTT.

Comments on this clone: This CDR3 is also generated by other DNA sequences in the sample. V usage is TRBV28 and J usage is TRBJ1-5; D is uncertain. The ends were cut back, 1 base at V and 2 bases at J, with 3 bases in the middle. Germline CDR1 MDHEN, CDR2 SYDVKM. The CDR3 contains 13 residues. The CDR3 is CASSLSGNQPQHF. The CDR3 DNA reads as TGTGCCAGCAGTTTATCCGGCAATCAGCCCCAGCATTTT.

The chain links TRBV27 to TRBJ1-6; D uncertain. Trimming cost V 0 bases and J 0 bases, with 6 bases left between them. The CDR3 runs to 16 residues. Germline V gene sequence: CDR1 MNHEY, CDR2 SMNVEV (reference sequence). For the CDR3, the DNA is TGTGCCAGCAGTTTATCCGAGAGCTCCTATAATTCACCCCTCCACTTT. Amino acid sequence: CASSLSESSYNSPLHF.

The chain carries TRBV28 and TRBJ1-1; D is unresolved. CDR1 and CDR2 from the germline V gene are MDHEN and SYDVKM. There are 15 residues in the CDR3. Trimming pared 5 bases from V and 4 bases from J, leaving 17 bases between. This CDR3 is CASSSPQLGSTEAFF. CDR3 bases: TGTGCCAGCAGTAGTCCCCAGTTAGGGAGCACTGAAGCTTTCTTT.

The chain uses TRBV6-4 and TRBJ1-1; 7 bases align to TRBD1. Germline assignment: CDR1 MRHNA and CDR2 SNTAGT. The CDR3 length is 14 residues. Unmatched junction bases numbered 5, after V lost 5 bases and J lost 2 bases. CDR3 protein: CASSLTGFNTEAFF. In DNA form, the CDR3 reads TGTGCCAGCAGTCTGACAGGGTTCAACACTGAAGCTTTCTTT.

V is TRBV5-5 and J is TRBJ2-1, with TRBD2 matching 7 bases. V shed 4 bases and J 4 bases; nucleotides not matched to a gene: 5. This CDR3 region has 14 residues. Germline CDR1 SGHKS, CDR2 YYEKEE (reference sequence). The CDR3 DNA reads TGTGCCAGCAGCCGGGACTACAGTTACAATGAGCAGTTCTTC. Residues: CASSRDYSYNEQFF. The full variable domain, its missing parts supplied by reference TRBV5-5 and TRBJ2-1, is DAGVTQSPTHLIKTRGQQVTLRCSPISGHKSVSWYQQVLGQGPQFIFQYYEKEERGRGNFPDRFSARQFPNYSSELNVNALLLGDSALYLCASSRDYSYNEQFFGPGTRLTVL.

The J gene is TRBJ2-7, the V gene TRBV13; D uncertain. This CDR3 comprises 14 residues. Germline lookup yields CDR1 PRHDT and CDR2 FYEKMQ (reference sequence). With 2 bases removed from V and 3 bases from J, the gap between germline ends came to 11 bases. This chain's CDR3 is CASSLWSQSYEQYF. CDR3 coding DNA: TGTGCCAGCAGCTTATGGAGCCAGAGCTACGAGCAGTACTTC.

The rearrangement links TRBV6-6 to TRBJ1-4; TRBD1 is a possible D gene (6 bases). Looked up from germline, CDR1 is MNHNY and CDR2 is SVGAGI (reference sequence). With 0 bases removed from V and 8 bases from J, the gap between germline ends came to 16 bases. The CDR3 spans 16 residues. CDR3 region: CASSYSGGQGGEKLFF. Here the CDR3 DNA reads TGTGCCAGCAGTTACTCGGGGGGGCAGGGCGGCGAAAAACTGTTTTTT.

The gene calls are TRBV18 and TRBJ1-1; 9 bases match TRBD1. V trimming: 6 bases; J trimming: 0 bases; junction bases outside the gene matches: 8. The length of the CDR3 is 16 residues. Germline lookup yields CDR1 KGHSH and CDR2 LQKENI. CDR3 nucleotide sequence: TGTGCCAGCTCCCCCAGGGACAGGGTTATGAACACTGAAGCTTTCTTT. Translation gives CASSPRDRVMNTEAFF.

The CDR3 coding sequence is TGTGCCAGCCTTAATACAAGTTTCAATCAGCCCCAGCATTTT. This sequence encodes CASLNTSFNQPQHF. The chain is built from TRBV6-5 and TRBJ1-5; no clear D gene. V lost 8 bases and J 3 bases, leaving 14 bases between the germline ends. The CDR3 is 14 residues long. Germline lookup yields CDR1 MNHEY and CDR2 SVGAGI.

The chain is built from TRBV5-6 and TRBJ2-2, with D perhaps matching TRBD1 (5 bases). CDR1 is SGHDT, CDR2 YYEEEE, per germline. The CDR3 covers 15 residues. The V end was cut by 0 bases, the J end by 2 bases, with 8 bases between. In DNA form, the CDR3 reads TGTGCCAGCAGCTTGGTTGGACATAACACCGGGGAGCTGTTTTTT. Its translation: CASSLVGHNTGELFF. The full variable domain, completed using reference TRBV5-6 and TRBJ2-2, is DAGVTQSPTHLIKTRGQQVTLRCSPKSGHDTVSWYQQALGQGPQFIFQYYEEEERQRGNFPDRFSGHQFPNYSSELNVNALLLGDSALYLCASSLVGHNTGELFFGEGSRLTVL.

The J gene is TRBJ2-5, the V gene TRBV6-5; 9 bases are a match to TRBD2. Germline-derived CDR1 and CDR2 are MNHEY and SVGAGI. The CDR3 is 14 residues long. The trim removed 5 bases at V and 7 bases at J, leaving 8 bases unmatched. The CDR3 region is CASSPGLAGGTQYF. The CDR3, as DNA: TGTGCCAGCAGTCCGGGACTAGCCGGTGGGACCCAGTACTTC.

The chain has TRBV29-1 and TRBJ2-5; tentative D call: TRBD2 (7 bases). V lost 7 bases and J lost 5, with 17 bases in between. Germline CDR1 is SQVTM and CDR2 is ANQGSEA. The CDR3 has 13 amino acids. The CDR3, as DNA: TGCAGCGGATTGGGGGGGGCCAGTGAGACCCAGTACTTC. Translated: CSGLGGASETQYF. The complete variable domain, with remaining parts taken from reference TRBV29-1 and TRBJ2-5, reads SAVISQKPSRDICQRGTSLTIQCQVDSQVTMMFWYRQQPGQSLTLIATANQGSEATYESGFVIDKFPISRPNLTFSTLTVSNMSPEDSSIYLCSGLGGASETQYFGPGTRLLVL.

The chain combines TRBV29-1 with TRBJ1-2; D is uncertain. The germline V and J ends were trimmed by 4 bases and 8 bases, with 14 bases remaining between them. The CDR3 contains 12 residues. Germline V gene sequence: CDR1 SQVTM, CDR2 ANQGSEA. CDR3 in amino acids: CSVVRPRGGYTF. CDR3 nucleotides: TGCAGCGTTGTTAGGCCCAGAGGAGGCTACACCTTC.

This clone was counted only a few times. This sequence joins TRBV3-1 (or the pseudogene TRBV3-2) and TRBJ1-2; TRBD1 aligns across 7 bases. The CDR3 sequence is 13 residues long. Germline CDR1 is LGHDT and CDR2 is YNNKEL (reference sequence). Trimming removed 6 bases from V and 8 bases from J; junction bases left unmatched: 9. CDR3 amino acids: CASSPTTGNGYTF. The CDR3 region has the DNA TGTGCCAGCAGTCCGACGACAGGGAACGGCTACACCTTC.

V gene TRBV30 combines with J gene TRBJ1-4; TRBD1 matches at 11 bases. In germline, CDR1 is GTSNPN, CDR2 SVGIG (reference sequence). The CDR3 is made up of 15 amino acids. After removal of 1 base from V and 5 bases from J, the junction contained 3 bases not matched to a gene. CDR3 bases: TGTGCCTGGAGTGCGGGGACAGGGGGAAATGAAAAACTGTTTTTT. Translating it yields CAWSAGTGGNEKLFF.

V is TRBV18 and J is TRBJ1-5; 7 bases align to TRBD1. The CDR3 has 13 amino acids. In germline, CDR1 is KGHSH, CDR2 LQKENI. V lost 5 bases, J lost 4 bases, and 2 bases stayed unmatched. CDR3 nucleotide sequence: TGTGCCAGCTCAGCGGACAGGAATCAGCCCCAGCATTTT. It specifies CASSADRNQPQHF.